The subject of this entry is one T cell receptor beta chain. The antigen is undetermined. This sample is part of a study of OX40 agonist ivuxolimab in advanced cancers. Across the whole study: An agonistic human IgG2 monoclonal antibody against OX40 (CD134) was given. The study's findings and limits: CD8+ T cells (on average) carried more expanded clones than CD4+ T cells. Both blood CD4+ and CD8+ T cells showed clonal growth by week 6 at 0.1 to 3.0 mg/kg.

V gave up 2 bases and J gave up 0 bases; unmatched junction bases: 13. The CDR3 is 19 residues long. CDR1 MGHRA and CDR2 YSYEKL come from the germline V gene. Blood draws occurred at baseline, cycle 4 day 1, and cycle 7 day 1. Here immunoSEQ multiplex PCR was the method, and the copy in TCRdb shows in-frame clones only, minus some. The repertoire holds some 60,000 clones, about nine tenths seen once, with approximately 0.99% in the top ten. The origin of this receptor is an adult with an advanced solid tumor such as melanoma, head and neck, liver or kidney cancer. The genes are TRBV4-1 and TRBJ1-3; TRBD1 aligns across 7 bases. The specimen comprised CD4+ or CD8+ T cells sorted from blood, sampled in a trial of the OX40 agonist ivuxolimab. CDR3 nucleotide sequence: TGCGCCAGCAGCCAACCACTCCCCCGACAGGGTTTCTCTGGAAACACCATATATTTT. Its translation: CASSQPLPRQGFSGNTIYF.